These 14 T cell receptor beta chains were sequenced from one sample in a study of T cell repertoires in cytomegalovirus infection. Their specific antigens are unknown. From the reads, TCRdb called clonotypes with MiXCR, one entry per CDR3 protein. The sample has around 770,000 distinct CDR3 sequences, approximately 32% seen once. The material was cultured CD8+ T cells from PBMCs, obtained from culture after CMV antigen stimulation. Source of these receptors: a human donor in good health (CMV status not recorded). Some clones in this sample may be carry-over from other donors' samples.

This clonotype came up a few times. The chain recombines TRBV12-3 or TRBV12-4 with TRBJ1-1, with D unclear. V was pared by 4 bases and J by 5 bases, with 8 bases between. The CDR3 contains 12 residues. CDR3 nucleotide sequence: TGTGCCAGCAGTTGGCCGGGTACTGAAGCTTTCTTT. The encoded protein is CASSWPGTEAFF.

The J gene is TRBJ2-7, the V gene TRBV7-6, with 8 bases that match TRBD2. Per the germline V gene, CDR1 is SGHVS and CDR2 is FNYEAQ. After removal of 0 bases from V and 6 bases from J, the junction contained 4 bases not matched to a gene. This CDR3 is built from 14 residues. CDR3 in amino acids: CASSLAWGTSEQYV. Here the CDR3 DNA reads TGTGCCAGCAGCTTAGCATGGGGGACTAGCGAGCAGTACGTC.

This rearrangement joins TRBV6-5 to TRBJ2-5, with 14 bases identical to TRBD2. Germline CDR1 reads MNHEY; CDR2 reads SVGAGI. After removal of 2 bases from V and 5 bases from J, the junction contained 7 bases not matched to a gene. CDR3 length equals 17 residues. The CDR3 loop reads CASSYPGLAGGYETQYF. CDR3 DNA: TGTGCCAGCAGTTACCCCGGACTAGCGGGGGGATATGAGACCCAGTACTTC.

The CDR3 coding sequence is TGTGCCAGTACCCCTGACAGGGGGATGCCCCTGAAGACCCAGTACTTC. Residues: CASTPDRGMPLKTQYF. V gene TRBV19 combines with J gene TRBJ2-5; TRBD1 agrees at 9 bases. The germline gives CDR1 LNHDA, CDR2 SQIVND (reference sequence). Germline trimming cut 7 bases from V and 6 bases from J; bases unmatched to any gene: 15. CDR3 size: 16 residues. The full variable domain, in which reference TRBV19 and TRBJ2-5 provide the parts outside the CDR3, is DGGITQSPKYLFRKEGQNVTLSCEQNLNHDAMYWYRQDPGQGLRLIYYSQIVNDFQKGDIAEGYSVSREKKESFPLTVTSAQKNPTAFYLCASTPDRGMPLKTQYFGPGTRLLVL.

This clonotype was detected ten times or more. The chain combines TRBV7-6 with TRBJ1-1; 11 bases agree with TRBD1. The CDR3 length is 15 residues. Germline V gene data show CDR1 as SGHVS and CDR2 as FNYEAQ. The V and J ends lost 1 base and 4 bases, in that order; junction bases with no gene match: 2. CDR3 loop: CASSLGDRGGTEAFF. The CDR3 nucleotides are TGTGCCAGCAGCTTAGGGGACAGGGGGGGCACTGAAGCTTTCTTT.

This clonotype has just one count. The rearrangement uses TRBV27 and TRBJ1-4; D gene unclear. Trimming took off 8 bases at V and 0 bases at J, with 13 bases between the two ends. Germline values: CDR1 MNHEY, CDR2 SMNVEV (reference sequence). CDR3 length: 15 amino acids. The CDR3 DNA follows: TGTGCCAGCCGAACCGTCGATGCAACTAATGAAAAACTGTTTTTT. It translates to CASRTVDATNEKLFF.

At least ten counts were recorded for this clonotype. This chain connects TRBV7-2 to TRBJ1-1; D call uncertain. Germline CDR1 SGHTA, CDR2 FQGNSA. Trimming cost V 3 bases and J 1 base, with 9 bases left between them. CDR3 length: 14 amino acids. The CDR3 is CASSFAYRNTEAFF. As DNA, the CDR3 is TGTGCCAGCAGCTTCGCCTACAGGAACACTGAAGCTTTCTTT.

This clonotype was counted only a few times. The chain carries TRBV7-9 and TRBJ2-3; the D gene is possibly TRBD2 (6 bases). The CDR3 is 14 residues long. Germline V gene sequence: CDR1 SEHNR, CDR2 FQNEAQ (reference sequence). V was clipped by 8 bases and J by 0 bases, with 12 bases between them. CDR3 sequence (DNA): TGTGCCAGCCTCGACGGGACTAGCACAGATACGCAGTATTTT. Translation gives CASLDGTSTDTQYF. The whole variable domain, filled in from reference TRBV7-9 and TRBJ2-3, reads DTGVSQNPRHKITKRGQNVTFRCDPISEHNRLYWYRQTLGQGPEFLTYFQNEAQLEKSRLLSDRFSAERPKGSFSTLEIQRTEQGDSAMYLCASLDGTSTDTQYFGPGTRLTVL.

This clonotype was seen a few times. The chain uses TRBV5-6 and TRBJ1-3; possible D gene TRBD1, 6 bases. Germline lookup yields CDR1 SGHDT and CDR2 YYEEEE. The CDR3 extends over 17 amino acids. The V and J ends lost 4 bases and 0 bases respectively, with 17 bases between them. In nucleotides, the CDR3 is TGTGCCAGCAGCCCTGGGACATCCTTCGCCTCTGGAAACACCATATATTTT. It codes for CASSPGTSFASGNTIYF.

The V and J genes are TRBV12-3 or TRBV12-4 and TRBJ2-3, with D perhaps matching TRBD1 (6 bases). This CDR3 contains 15 residues. V was trimmed by 2 bases and J by 3 bases, leaving 12 bases between them. As DNA, the CDR3 is TGTGCCAGCAGTTTAACCCTACAGGGAACAGATACGCAGTATTTT. It encodes CASSLTLQGTDTQYF.

The DNA of the CDR3 is TGTGCCAGCAGTTACACCCGGACAGGGCCTGAAGCTTTCTTT. It encodes CASSYTRTGPEAFF. V and J are TRBV6-6 and TRBJ1-1, with 8 nucleotides matching TRBD1. Germline lookup yields CDR1 MNHNY and CDR2 SVGAGI (reference sequence). With V trimmed by 2 bases and J by 6 bases, 5 bases remained unmatched. The CDR3 contains 14 residues.

This clonotype was counted a few times. This chain links TRBV7-6 with TRBJ2-3; D may match TRBD1 or TRBD2 (5 bases each). V shed 1 base and J shed 1 base, with 12 bases lying between them. This CDR3 is built from 16 residues. From germline, CDR1 is SGHVS and CDR2 FNYEAQ. CDR3 nucleotides: TGTGCCAGCAGCTTAGGAGGGGAGTGGGGCACAGATACGCAGTATTTT. Its translation: CASSLGGEWGTDTQYF.

The chain joins TRBV11-2 to TRBJ2-3; 9 nucleotides match TRBD2. Germline V lookup: CDR1 SGHAT, CDR2 FQNNGV. J was trimmed by 2 bases and V by 0 bases; bases with no gene match: 6. CDR3 length: 17 residues. The CDR3 DNA follows: TGTGCCAGCAGCTTAGACCCAGCGGGGGGCCTCACAGATACGCAGTATTTT. This translates into CASSLDPAGGLTDTQYF.

This clonotype has more than one count but fewer than ten. The chain combines TRBV6-1 with TRBJ2-7; D unresolved. Per the germline V gene, CDR1 is MNHNS and CDR2 is SASEGT. With 2 bases removed from V and 2 bases from J, the gap between germline ends came to 10 bases. The CDR3 contains 14 residues. The CDR3 DNA is TGTGCCAGCAGTGAATTTGGCAGCACCTACGAGCAGTACTTC. Its protein product is CASSEFGSTYEQYF.